The entry that follows covers one T cell receptor (beta chain) sequence. These data come from a study of cytomegalovirus exposure and HLA in healthy donors. CDR1 SNHLY and CDR2 FYNNEI come from the germline V gene. The CDR3 extends over 19 amino acids. Unmatched junction bases numbered 11, after V lost 0 bases and J lost 2 bases. Using immunoSEQ multiplex PCR, the repertoire was profiled, and TCRdb retains in-frame clones only, with some absent. The sample records about 280,000 clones, 70% to 90% being singletons. V is TRBV2 and J is TRBJ2-7, with 12 bases lining up with TRBD2. This sequence originates from a woman aged 18-29 years in good health and CMV-seronegative. The material sequenced was PBMCs. Written as DNA, the CDR3 is TGTGCCAGCAGTGAAGCGCGTTCGAGACTAGCGGGAGTAACCTACGAGCAGTACTTC. Translated, it gives CASSEARSRLAGVTYEQYF.